Listed below are T cell receptor beta chains from one sample, sequenced in a study of shared clonotypes between healthy human individuals. Profiling relied on immunoSEQ multiplex PCR, and the TCRdb table lists in-frame clones only, not all of them. The sample yields some 2,100,000 clones, 85% to 95% seen once. What was sequenced was naive CD8+ T cells from PBMCs. The receptor set was obtained from a man between 18 and 29 years old in good health. Some clones in this sample may be carry-over from other donors' samples. The CDR3 runs from the conserved cysteine through the conserved F or W. The D gene is left open where the match is weak. Only some rows state a clone size, as once, few, many or a class for expanded clones.

D	J	V	size	DNA	CDR3
TRBD2	TRBJ2-1	TRBV4-1	NA	TGCGCCAGCAGCCAGACTAGCGGAAACTGGAATGAGCAGTTCTTC	CASSQTSGNWNEQFF
NA	TRBJ1-2	TRBV6-5	NA	TGTGCCAGCAGTTACTCGGTGACAGACCCCTATGGCTACACCTTC	CASSYSVTDPYGYTF
TRBD2	TRBJ2-7	TRBV29-1	NA	TGCAGCGTTGAAGTGCTCGCGGGAGGCTCCTACGAGCAGTACTTC	CSVEVLAGGSYEQYF
TRBD2	TRBJ2-1	TRBV4-2	NA	TGTGCCAGCAGCCAAGAGCCAGGACTAGCGGGAATTGAGCAGTTCTTC	CASSQEPGLAGIEQFF
TRBD2	TRBJ2-1	TRBV6-4	NA	TGTGCCAGCAGTGAAGGACTAGCTAGTCATGAGCAGTTCTTC	CASSEGLASHEQFF
NA	TRBJ2-2	TRBV6-4	many	TGTGCCAGCAGCGAAACAGGGATCGGGGAGCTGTTTTTT	CASSETGIGELFF
NA	TRBJ1-1	TRBV4-1	NA	TGCGCCAGCAGCCAAATGGAGGGGAACACTGAAGCTTTCTTT	CASSQMEGNTEAFF
NA	TRBJ2-4	TRBV4-2	NA	TGTGCCAGCAGCCAAGATGTGGTAACGGTAGCCAAAAACATTCAGTACTTC	CASSQDVVTVAKNIQYF
NA	TRBJ1-1	TRBV27	NA	TGTGCCAGCAGTCTCGGAGGGATTCTGGGCACTGAAGCTTTCTTT	CASSLGGILGTEAFF
TRBD2	TRBJ2-7	TRBV9	NA	TGTGCCAGCAGCAAACTAGCGGGAGCTTCCCACGAGCAGTACTTC	CASSKLAGASHEQYF
NA	TRBJ2-2	TRBV28	NA	TGTGCCAGCAGTTTATTGGCTGAAGGTTTCGGGGAGCTGTTTTTT	CASSLLAEGFGELFF
NA	TRBJ1-2	TRBV19	NA	TGTGCCAGTAGTATCGGCCAGTATTATGGCTACACCTTC	CASSIGQYYGYTF
TRBD1	TRBJ1-2	TRBV2	NA	TGTGCCAGCAGGCCGCGGCTAGGGGGCGCCGTGGACTATGGCTACACCTTC	CASRPRLGGAVDYGYTF
TRBD2	TRBJ2-2	TRBV4-1	once	TGCGCCAGCAGCCAAGTGCGGCGGGAGGGCGCCTACGGGGAGCTGTTTTTT	CASSQVRREGAYGELFF
NA	TRBJ2-1	TRBV4-1	NA	TGCGCCAGCAGCCAGGCCAAAGGGCGGGAGCAGTTCTTC	CASSQAKGREQFF
NA	TRBJ2-3	TRBV9	NA	TGTGCCAGCAGCGTAAATGGGGACAGCACAGATACGCAGTATTTT	CASSVNGDSTDTQYF
NA	TRBJ2-1	TRBV2	NA	TGTGCCAGCATCGGGCAGGGCCAGGACGGCGGTGAGCAGTTCTTC	CASIGQGQDGGEQFF
TRBD1	TRBJ1-2	TRBV5-1	NA	TGTGCCAGCAGCGGGGACAGCTATGGCTACACCTTC	CASSGDSYGYTF
NA	TRBJ1-1	TRBV4-1	NA	TGCGCCAGCAGCCAAGATCGTATGAACACTGAAGCTTTCTTT	CASSQDRMNTEAFF
NA	TRBJ2-7	TRBV5-8	NA	TGTGCCAGCAGCGGGAGCGTTGTTAGCTCCTACGAGCAGTACTTC	CASSGSVVSSYEQYF
NA	TRBJ2-1	TRBV4-1	NA	TGCGCCAGCAGCCAAGGCTTTCGCGGGACCGTCTCCTACAATGAGCAGTTCTTC	CASSQGFRGTVSYNEQFF
NA	TRBJ1-3	TRBV5-6	NA	TGTGCCAGCAGCTACGGGGTCTCATCTGGAAACACCATATATTTT	CASSYGVSSGNTIYF
NA	TRBJ1-4	TRBV28	NA	TGTGCCAGCAGTCAGCCCCGAACGAGGATGGGTGAAAAACTGTTTTTT	CASSQPRTRMGEKLFF
NA	TRBJ1-5	TRBV5-6	NA	TGTGCCAGCAGCGGCGGGCCTAGCAATCAGCCCCAGCATTTT	CASSGGPSNQPQHF
NA	TRBJ1-5	TRBV27	NA	TGTGCCAGCAGCAGGGGACTTCTGGGGAATCAGCCCCAGCATTTT	CASSRGLLGNQPQHF
NA	TRBJ2-7	TRBV6-1	NA	TGTGCCAGCAGTCCTTCGAAGGGAAGGAGCTACGAGCAGTACTTC	CASSPSKGRSYEQYF
TRBD2	TRBJ2-1	TRBV11-2	NA	TGTGCCAGCAGCTTAGAGGCAGCGGGAGCTAGTAATGAGCAGTTCTTC	CASSLEAAGASNEQFF
NA	TRBJ2-1	TRBV5-4	NA	TGTGCCAGCAGCCCGGGACTGATGAATGAGCAGTTCTTC	CASSPGLMNEQFF
NA	TRBJ2-3	TRBV7-9	NA	TGTGCCAGCAGCCTCCCTCCCCCGAGCACAGATACGCAGTATTTT	CASSLPPPSTDTQYF
NA	TRBJ2-1	TRBV27	NA	TGTGCCAGCAGTTTATCCGGGACAGAGCAGTTCTTC	CASSLSGTEQFF
TRBD1	TRBJ2-7	TRBV6-6	NA	TGTGCCAGCAGTTACCACGACAGGGGCTACGAGCAGTACTTC	CASSYHDRGYEQYF
TRBD1	TRBJ2-7	TRBV11-2	NA	TGTGCCAGCAGCTTAGGACAGGGGGGTCACAACGAGCAGTACTTC	CASSLGQGGHNEQYF
TRBD2	TRBJ2-5	TRBV18	NA	TGTGCCAGCTCACCACCCCGGCCAGCGGGAGTCGCAGAGACCCAGTACTTC	CASSPPRPAGVAETQYF
NA	TRBJ1-1	TRBV27	few	TGTGCCAGCATGGGGGGTTTTAGCACTGAAGCTTTCTTT	CASMGGFSTEAFF
TRBD1	TRBJ2-2	TRBV7-9	NA	TGTGCCAGCAGCTTACCCACGGGACAGGGACGTTCCGGGGAGCTGTTTTTT	CASSLPTGQGRSGELFF
NA	TRBJ2-7	TRBV7-6	NA	TGTGCCAGCAGTCAGGACAGCTCCTACGAGCAGTACTTC	CASSQDSSYEQYF
NA	TRBJ2-2	TRBV4-1	NA	TGCGCCAGCAGCCAAGTCCGGGACACCACCGGGGAGCTGTTTTTT	CASSQVRDTTGELFF
TRBD1	TRBJ2-6	TRBV29-1	NA	TGCAGCGCTCAGACAGGGTTAGCCTCTGGGGCCAACGTCCTGACTTTC	CSAQTGLASGANVLTF
TRBD2	TRBJ2-1	TRBV6-4	NA	TGTGCCACCGGGGCCGGGGGGACCTACAATGAGCAGTTCTTC	CATGAGGTYNEQFF
NA	TRBJ1-5	TRBV5-6	NA	TGTGCCAGCAGCGCGGGGGGCAGGAGCAATCAGCCCCAGCATTTT	CASSAGGRSNQPQHF
NA	TRBJ1-1	TRBV29-1	few	TGCAGCGCTCACTACCCCGCGACAGACGAGAACACTGAAGCTTTCTTT	CSAHYPATDENTEAFF